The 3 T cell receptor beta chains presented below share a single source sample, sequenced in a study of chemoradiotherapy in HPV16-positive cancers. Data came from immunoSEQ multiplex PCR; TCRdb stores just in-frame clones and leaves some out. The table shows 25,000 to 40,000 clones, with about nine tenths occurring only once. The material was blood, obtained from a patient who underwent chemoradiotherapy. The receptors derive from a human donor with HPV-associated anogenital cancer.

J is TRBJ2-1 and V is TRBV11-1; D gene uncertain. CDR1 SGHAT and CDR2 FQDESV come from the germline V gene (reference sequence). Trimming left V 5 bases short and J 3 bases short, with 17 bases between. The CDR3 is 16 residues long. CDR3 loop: CASSLDVQRYYNEQFF. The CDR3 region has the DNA TGTGCCAGCAGCCTAGACGTTCAAAGGTACTACAATGAGCAGTTCTTC. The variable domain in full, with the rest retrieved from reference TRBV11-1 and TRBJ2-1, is EAEVAQSPRYKITEKSQAVAFWCDPISGHATLYWYRQILGQGPELLVQFQDESVVDDSQLPKDRFSAERLKGVDSTLKIQPAELGDSAMYLCASSLDVQRYYNEQFFGPGTRLTVL.

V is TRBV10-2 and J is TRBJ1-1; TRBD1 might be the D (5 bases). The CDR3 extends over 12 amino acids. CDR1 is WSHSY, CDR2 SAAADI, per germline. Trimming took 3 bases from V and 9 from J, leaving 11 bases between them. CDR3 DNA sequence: TGCGCCAGCAGTGAAGGCAGGGTTCAAGCTTTCTTT. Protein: CASSEGRVQAFF.

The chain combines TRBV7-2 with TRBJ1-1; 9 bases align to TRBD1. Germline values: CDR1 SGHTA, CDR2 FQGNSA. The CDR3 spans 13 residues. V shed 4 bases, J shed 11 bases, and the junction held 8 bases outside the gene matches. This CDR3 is CASSSRDRESAFF. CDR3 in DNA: TGTGCCAGCAGCTCAAGGGACAGGGAGTCGGCTTTCTTT. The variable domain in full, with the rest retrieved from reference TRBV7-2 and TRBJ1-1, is GAGVSQSPSNKVTEKGKDVELRCDPISGHTALYWYRQSLGQGLEFLIYFQGNSAPDKSGLPSDRFSAERTGGSVSTLTIQRTQQEDSAVYLCASSSRDRESAFFGQGTRLTVV.